This T cell receptor beta chain was found in a study of T-cell reconstitution after alpha-beta-depleted transplantation in children. Preparing the TCRbeta library involved the use of unique molecular identifiers. Via MiXCR, TCRdb re-called the PCR reads, giving one row per CDR3 protein. The sample shows 200,000 to 250,000 distinct CDR3 sequences, approximately 9.9% of them seen only once. Trimming shortened V by 6 bases and J by 0 bases, and 15 bases separated the two germline ends. CDR3 length: 15 amino acids. CDR1 is MNHEY, CDR2 SVGAGI, per germline. The starting material was PBMCs from the stem cell graft donor, obtained from the stem cell graft. The chain is built from TRBV6-5 and TRBJ2-7; no clear D. The sequence came from a human donor who donated a stem cell graft to a child with SCID. CDR3 amino acids: CASSLTLESSYEQYF. CDR3 nucleotides: TGTGCCAGCAGCCTTACGCTGGAGAGCTCCTACGAGCAGTACTTC.